The table lists the clone carrying this TCR beta chain with many counts. Its antigen is not identified. The CDR3 totals 13 residues. With V trimmed by 1 base and J by 4 bases, 3 bases remained unmatched. Germline V gene sequence: CDR1 DFQATT, CDR2 SNEGSKA (reference sequence). The data were taken from a study of T cells after yellow fever vaccination. Whole-study context: Fractions containing few cells were prepared with SMART-Seq v4 Ultra Low Input. Study-wide findings and caveats: Peaking faster, on day 5 versus 15, the secondary response was nonetheless weaker. One caveat is that FACS-sorted repertoires could contain abundant clonotypes contaminating from the bulk population. Subsequent booster samples again held most clones from primary vaccination (roughly 95% CD4, about 86% CD8).

TCRdb called the 5' RACE reads again in MiXCR, with one record for every CDR3 protein. Of some 300,000 distinct CDR3 sequences listed, roughly 8% are singletons. Sequences were derived from PBMCs, sampled around 45 days after the first yellow fever vaccination. The chain links TRBV20-1 to TRBJ2-5, with 7 bases matching TRBD1. This TCR derives from a man aged 18 to 30 who received the YFV17D yellow fever vaccine. The chain's CDR3 is CSARGTGIETQYF. The CDR3 nucleotides are TGCAGTGCTAGAGGGACAGGAATAGAGACCCAGTACTTC.